This T cell receptor (beta chain) derives from a study of T cell repertoires in cytomegalovirus infection. Overall study: Recently identified HLA-C-restricted CMV epitopes were used, and well-studied HLA-B-restricted CMV epitopes were used as well. Matching HLA type and CMV infection were both indicated by public TCR beta signatures.

A word on this clonotype: What it binds is unknown.

One entry per CDR3 protein results from TCRdb running MiXCR on the reads. The sample lists fewer than 1,000,000 distinct CDR3 sequences, around 32% occurring once. Trimming cost V 4 bases and J 3 bases; bases outside gene matches: 9. The germline V gene encodes CDR1 MGHRA and CDR2 YSYEKL. This CDR3 is 16 amino acids long. V is TRBV4-1 and J is TRBJ1-3, with 7 bases identical to TRBD1. The source material was cultured CD8+ T cells from PBMCs, sampled from culture after CMV antigen stimulation. This clonotype was sampled from a human donor in good health (CMV status not recorded). Some clones in this sample may be carry-over from other donors' samples. CDR3 sequence (DNA): TGCGCCAGCAGCCCTCCCGGGACAGTCTTTGGAAACACCATATATTTT. This encodes CASSPPGTVFGNTIYF.